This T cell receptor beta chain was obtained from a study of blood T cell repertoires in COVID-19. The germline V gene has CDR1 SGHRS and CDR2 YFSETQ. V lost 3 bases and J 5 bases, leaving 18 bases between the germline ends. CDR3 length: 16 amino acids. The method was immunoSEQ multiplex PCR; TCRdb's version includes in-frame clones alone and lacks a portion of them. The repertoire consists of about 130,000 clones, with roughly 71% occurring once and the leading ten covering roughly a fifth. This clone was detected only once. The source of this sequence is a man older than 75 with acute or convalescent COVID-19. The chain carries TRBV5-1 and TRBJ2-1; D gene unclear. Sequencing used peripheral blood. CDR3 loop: CASSSFPQAVHNEQFF. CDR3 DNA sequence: TGCGCCAGCAGCTCCTTTCCCCAAGCTGTGCACAATGAGCAGTTCTTC.